This record covers a single TCR beta chain. This sample was taken from a study of shared clonotypes between healthy human individuals. Study summary: Per donor, CD8 memory used one plate, CD8 naive used two, CD4 memory used three and CD4 naive used three.

The CDR3 extends over 17 amino acids. CDR1 SSHAT and CDR2 FNYEAQ come from the germline V gene (reference sequence). V gave up 5 bases and J gave up 3 bases, with 19 bases separating them. Sequencing was at deep level. TCRdb keeps only in-frame clones here, not all; method: immunoSEQ multiplex PCR. The sample records hundreds of thousands of clones, roughly 80% being singletons. Sequencing used memory CD4+ T cells sorted from blood. The subset here: CD45RA-negative fraction. The chain combines TRBV7-7 with TRBJ2-2; possible D gene TRBD2, 5 bases. The receptor was isolated from a man aged 25 to 45 in good health. CDR3 in amino acids: CASSPGRRSFDTGELFF. DNA for the CDR3: TGTGCCAGCAGCCCCGGCAGGAGGTCGTTTGACACCGGGGAGCTGTTTTTT.